This entry is about one TCR beta chain. Its target is unknown. Amplified TCR beta CDR3 regions derived from RNA transcripts. Primed by the HTBI set, a first-round RT-PCR was run on the TCR CDR3. TCRdb called the multiplex PCR reads again in MiXCR, with one record for every CDR3 protein. The repertoire includes hundreds of thousands of distinct CDR3 sequences, about 19% of them detected once, and over 15% sits in the top ten. Initially, at the first diagnosis of hyperthyroidism and before any ophthalmopathy symptoms, blood was sampled. Source material for PBMCs was around 10 ml fresh peripheral blood. This sample was taken from a study of T cells in Graves' hyperthyroidism and ophthalmopathy. On the study more broadly: Any treatment followed the collection of peripheral blood at initial diagnosis. General study points: Stable hyperthyroidism was separated from ophthalmopathy by a model based on 13 V-J features.

Germline V CDR1 and CDR2: MDHEN, SYDVKM. The length of the CDR3 is 12 residues. V was trimmed by 10 bases and J by 2 bases, leaving 11 bases between them. The sequencing input was blood. This sequence joins TRBV28 and TRBJ1-2; D is possibly TRBD1 (6 bases). The sequence derives from a woman aged 45-65 years with Graves' hyperthyroidism that later progressed to Graves' ophthalmopathy. The CDR3 region has the DNA TGTGCCAACAGGGAGGGAAACTATGGCTACACCTTC. Translating gives CANREGNYGYTF.